This entry lists 18 T cell receptor beta chains sequenced from one sample in a study of blood T cell repertoires in COVID-19. Using immunoSEQ multiplex PCR, the repertoire was profiled, and TCRdb retains in-frame clones only, with some absent. The repertoire includes around 40,000 clones, roughly 81% of them detected once, and approximately 13% sits in the top ten. The specimen was peripheral blood. The receptors were sampled from a human donor in a cohort sampled during active COVID-19.

CDR3 in DNA: TGTGCCAGCAGCCAAGATCATGTGGGCAGGGGATCTTATGGCTACACCTTC. Protein sequence: CASSQDHVGRGSYGYTF. This sequence joins TRBV14 and TRBJ1-2; perhaps TRBD1 as D (6 bases). V gave up 0 bases and J gave up 5 bases, with 19 bases separating them. This CDR3 spans 17 amino acids. CDR1 SGHDN and CDR2 FVKESK come from the germline V gene.

The chain joins TRBV10-1 to TRBJ1-6, with D unclear. Germline CDR1 WNHNN, CDR2 SYGVQD (reference sequence). V was pared by 4 bases and J by 7 bases, with 8 bases between. The CDR3 loop spans 13 amino acids. CDR3 residues: CASSGTVNSPLHF. CDR3 in DNA: TGCGCCAGCAGTGGGACTGTCAATTCACCCCTCCACTTT.

The rearrangement uses TRBV7-3 and TRBJ2-5, with 12 bases matching TRBD2. The germline V gene has CDR1 SGHTA and CDR2 FQGTGA. Trimming took 5 bases from V and 5 from J; bases not matched to a gene: 6. The CDR3 consists of 15 residues. The CDR3 here is CASSRTSGAGETQYF. As DNA, the CDR3 is TGTGCCAGCAGCCGGACTAGCGGGGCAGGCGAGACCCAGTACTTC.

The chain has TRBV11-2 and TRBJ1-4; 8 bases are a match to TRBD1. This CDR3 contains 14 residues. With V trimmed by 5 bases and J by 5 bases, 4 bases remained unmatched. The germline CDR1 and CDR2 sequences are SGHAT and FQNNGV. CDR3 in DNA: TGTGCCAGCAGCAACAGGGGGGCCAATGAAAAACTGTTTTTT. Translating gives CASSNRGANEKLFF.

The chain recombines TRBV20-1 with TRBJ1-4; no reliable D call. Germline assignment: CDR1 DFQATT and CDR2 SNEGSKA (reference sequence). Deletions cut 3 bases from V and 5 bases from J, with 7 bases between. The CDR3 length is 12 residues. CDR3 sequence reads: CSASDRNEKLFF. CDR3 DNA: TGCAGTGCTAGTGACCGGAATGAAAAACTGTTTTTT.

The sample holds a few counts of this clone. The chain couples TRBV6-6 to TRBJ2-5; tentative D call: TRBD1 (6 bases). The V end lost 2 bases, the J end lost 4 bases, and 14 bases lay between the germline ends. Looked up from germline, CDR1 is MNHNY and CDR2 is SVGAGI (reference sequence). This CDR3 is built from 15 residues. CDR3 nucleotides: TGTGCCAGCAGTTACCGTAATACAGGGTTAGAGACCCAGTACTTC. Protein product: CASSYRNTGLETQYF.

V gene TRBV5-1 combines with J gene TRBJ2-3; tentatively, D is TRBD1 (6 bases). The germline V gene has CDR1 SGHRS and CDR2 YFSETQ. This CDR3 comprises 16 residues. V was clipped by 0 bases and J by 2 bases, with 13 bases between them. The CDR3 is CASSLDEGDVTDTQYF. CDR3 DNA: TGCGCCAGCAGCTTGGATGAGGGGGACGTCACAGATACGCAGTATTTT.

This clone appeared once. The CDR3 sequence is CASSEYLISGGPLAKNIQYF. The CDR3 DNA reads as TGTGCCAGCAGTGAATACCTTATAAGCGGGGGACCTCTAGCCAAAAACATTCAGTACTTC. This rearrangement joins TRBV6-1 to TRBJ2-4; TRBD2 matches at 8 bases. CDR3 size: 20 residues. Germline assignment: CDR1 MNHNS and CDR2 SASEGT. After removal of 2 bases from V and 0 bases from J, the junction contained 15 bases not matched to a gene.

The rearrangement joins TRBV5-1 to TRBJ2-2; perhaps TRBD1 as D (6 bases). The length of the CDR3 is 16 residues. The V end was cut by 4 bases, the J end by 1 base, with 14 bases between. Germline V CDR1 and CDR2: SGHRS, YFSETQ. The CDR3 is CASSLVWGLNTGELFF. CDR3 DNA sequence: TGCGCCAGCAGCCTAGTGTGGGGGCTGAACACCGGGGAGCTGTTTTTT.

The J gene is TRBJ2-1, the V gene TRBV19; TRBD2 matches 9 bases. This CDR3 contains 14 residues. V trimming: 0 bases; J trimming: 12 bases; junction bases outside the gene matches: 6. Germline loops: CDR1 LNHDA, CDR2 SQIVND (reference sequence). The CDR3 loop is CASSIDRGLAGQFF. The CDR3 bases are TGTGCCAGTAGTATAGATCGGGGACTAGCTGGGCAGTTCTTC.

This clone was recorded only once. The rearrangement joins TRBV3-1 (or the pseudogene TRBV3-2) to TRBJ2-2, with 7 nucleotides matching TRBD2. CDR3 length: 15 residues. V shed 6 bases, J shed 0 bases, and the junction held 4 bases outside the gene matches. Germline-derived CDR1 and CDR2 are LGHDT and YNNKEL (reference sequence). The CDR3 nucleotides are TGTGCCAGCAGGACAGCGGGAACGAACACCGGGGAGCTGTTTTTT. Protein sequence: CASRTAGTNTGELFF.

V usage is TRBV20-1 and J usage is TRBJ1-4; maybe TRBD1 (5 bases). Germline V CDR1 and CDR2: DFQATT, SNEGSKA (reference sequence). Trimming stripped 3 bases from V and 8 bases from J, with 16 bases between. The CDR3 is 14 residues long. CDR3 in amino acids: CSASTWGEGEKLFF. In nucleotides, the CDR3 is TGCAGTGCTAGTACGTGGGGGGAAGGGGAAAAACTGTTTTTT.

The gene calls are TRBV11-2 and TRBJ2-1, with 7 bases fitting TRBD2. This CDR3 has 15 residues. Germline V gene sequence: CDR1 SGHAT, CDR2 FQNNGV. V was clipped by 4 bases and J by 0 bases; unmatched bases: 3. DNA of the CDR3: TGTGCCAGCAGCTGGGGGGGAAGCTCCTACAATGAGCAGTTCTTC. This translates into CASSWGGSSYNEQFF. The full variable domain, rest sourced from reference TRBV11-2 and TRBJ2-1, is EAGVAQSPRYKIIEKRQSVAFWCNPISGHATLYWYQQILGQGPKLLIQFQNNGVVDDSQLPKDRFSAERLKGVDSTLKIQPAKLEDSAVYLCASSWGGSSYNEQFFGPGTRLTVL.

The V call is TRBV20-1, the J call TRBJ2-3; 8 bases fit TRBD2. V lost 3 bases and J lost 1; bases outside the gene matches: 6. Germline lookup yields CDR1 DFQATT and CDR2 SNEGSKA (reference sequence). This CDR3 is 15 amino acids long. For the CDR3, the DNA is TGCAGTGCTAGTCCGGCGGGGGGTGGCACAGATACGCAGTATTTT. It yields the protein CSASPAGGGTDTQYF.

This clone was counted once. This rearrangement joins TRBV7-6 to TRBJ2-1; 9 bases map to TRBD2. Germline V gives CDR1 SGHVS, CDR2 FNYEAQ. This CDR3 is built from 15 residues. The ends lost 2 bases at V and 5 bases at J; junction bases unmatched: 4. As DNA, the CDR3 is TGTGCCAGCAGCTTAAGCCTAGCGGGGAACAATGAGCAGTTCTTC. Its protein product is CASSLSLAGNNEQFF.

The chain is built from TRBV29-1 and TRBJ1-1, with TRBD1 as a possible D gene (6 bases). In germline, CDR1 is SQVTM, CDR2 ANQGSEA. The CDR3 contains 13 residues. V was trimmed by 6 bases and J by 5 bases, leaving 16 bases between them. CDR3 in DNA: TGCAGCGTGGGGGCAGGGTTGAGGACTGAAGCTTTCTTT. Its translation is CSVGAGLRTEAFF.

The CDR3 sequence: CASSKTNTDTQYF. The CDR3 DNA is TGTGCCAGCAGCAAGACTAACACAGATACGCAGTATTTT. This chain joins TRBV9 and TRBJ2-3; D perhaps matches TRBD2 (5 bases). CDR1 and CDR2 (germline): SGDLS, YYNGEE. Between the trimmed V and J ends, which lost 4 bases and 2 bases, there was a span of 8 bases. This CDR3 is 13 amino acids long.

This clone was seen only once. The rearrangement joins TRBV5-1 to TRBJ2-7; D gene uncertain. The length of the CDR3 is 13 residues. Trimming left V 0 bases short and J 0 bases short, with 4 bases between. Germline CDR1 reads SGHRS; CDR2 reads YFSETQ. The CDR3 reads CASSLDGSYEQYF. In nucleotides, the CDR3 is TGCGCCAGCAGCTTGGACGGCTCCTACGAGCAGTACTTC.